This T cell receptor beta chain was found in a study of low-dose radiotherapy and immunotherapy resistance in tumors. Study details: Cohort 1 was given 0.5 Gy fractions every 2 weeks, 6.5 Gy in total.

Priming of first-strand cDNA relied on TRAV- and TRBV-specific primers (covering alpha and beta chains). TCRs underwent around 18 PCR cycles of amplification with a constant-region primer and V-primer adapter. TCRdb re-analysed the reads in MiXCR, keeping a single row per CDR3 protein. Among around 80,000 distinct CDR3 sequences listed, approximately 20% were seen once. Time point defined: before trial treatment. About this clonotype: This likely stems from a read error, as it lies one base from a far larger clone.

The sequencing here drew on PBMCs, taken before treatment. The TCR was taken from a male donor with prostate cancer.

The CDR3 DNA reads as TGTGCCAGCAGTTATTCTGGCGGAGCCCGCTCTGGGGCCAACGTCCTGACTTTC. Translating gives CASSYSGGARSGANVLTF. The rearrangement links TRBV5-6 to TRBJ2-6, with D unclear. This CDR3 spans 18 amino acids. Germline V gene sequence: CDR1 SGHDT, CDR2 YYEEEE. V was pared by 5 bases and J by 0 bases, with 18 bases between.